This T cell receptor beta chain was captured by sequencing in a study of blood T cell repertoires in COVID-19. Methods used by the authors: Scientists estimated how many nucleated cells there were by amplifying reference gene primers. TCRdb keeps only in-frame clones here, not all; method: immunoSEQ multiplex PCR. V, J and clone size are taken as reported in that table, and D and trimming were inferred from the DNA itself. The profile shows under 250,000 clones, roughly 85% of them singletons. Per germline, CDR1 SGHRS and CDR2 YFSETQ. The CDR3 consists of 17 residues. Trimming took off 1 base at V and 0 bases at J, with 14 bases between the two ends.

The sequenced sample was peripheral blood. The chain joins TRBV5-1 to TRBJ2-4, with D maybe TRBD1 (6 bases). The receptor was derived from a woman between 70 and 85 years old with active or convalescent COVID-19. CDR3 DNA sequence: TGCGCCAGCAGCTTGTCGGGTCTCAGGGGAGCCAAAAACATTCAGTACTTC. Encoded protein: CASSLSGLRGAKNIQYF. Supplemented by reference TRBV5-1 and TRBJ2-4, the full variable domain reads KAGVTQTPRYLIKTRGQQVTLSCSPISGHRSVSWYQQTPGQGLQFLFEYFSETQRNKGNFPGRFSGRQFSNSRSEMNVSTLELGDSALYLCASSLSGLRGAKNIQYFGAGTRLSVL.